The 11 T cell receptor beta chains below were found in one sample sequenced in a study of identical twins. Using its own MiXCR run on the 5' RACE reads, TCRdb lists one record per CDR3 protein. The table records under 450,000 distinct CDR3 sequences, 15% to 20% of them present only once. Sequencing was performed on naive T cells sorted from blood. Every receptor here comes from a man aged 45 to 65 in good health.

This clonotype was recorded at least ten times. This chain joins TRBV29-1 and TRBJ2-2, with D unresolved. Trimming left V 4 bases short and J 0 bases short, with 15 bases between. The CDR3 totals 16 residues. The V gene's germline CDR1 is SQVTM and CDR2 ANQGSEA. CDR3 sequence (DNA): TGCAGCGTTGTGGTTGTCGGACGAACGAACACCGGGGAGCTGTTTTTT. It specifies CSVVVVGRTNTGELFF.

This clonotype was recorded at least ten times. The chain combines TRBV10-3 with TRBJ2-7; 7 bases match TRBD2. Germline-derived CDR1 and CDR2 are ENHRY and SYGVKD. J lost 6 bases, V lost 7 bases, and 12 bases had no gene match. There are 14 residues in the CDR3. The CDR3 protein is CAITDLAGDGEQYF. The CDR3 DNA sequence: TGTGCCATCACCGATCTCGCGGGGGACGGCGAGCAGTACTTC.

The chain employs TRBV6-5 and TRBJ2-5; D gene unclear. Germline V gene lookup returns CDR1 MNHEY and CDR2 SVGAGI. Trimming removed 2 bases at V and 4 bases at J, with 8 bases between. CDR3 length: 13 residues. The CDR3 protein is CASSYRTGETQYF. The CDR3 DNA reads TGTGCCAGCAGTTACCGGACGGGAGAGACCCAGTACTTC.

This clonotype is a singleton in its sample. The chain recombines TRBV4-3 with TRBJ2-1; D remains unclear. This CDR3 has 14 residues. Germline assignment: CDR1 LGHNA and CDR2 YSLEER. Trimming cost V 1 base and J 7 bases, with 11 bases left between them. CDR3 sequence (DNA): TGCGCCAGCAGCCAAGGGCCTAGTCAAAATGAGCAGTTCTTC. Its translation: CASSQGPSQNEQFF.

This chain connects TRBV29-1 to TRBJ2-7; tentatively, D is TRBD2 (7 bases). This CDR3 comprises 13 residues. Trimming stripped 7 bases from V and 8 bases from J, with 21 bases between. Per germline, CDR1 SQVTM and CDR2 ANQGSEA. Written as DNA, the CDR3 is TGCAGCGCGGGGGAGGGTCAGGGGTACAAGCAGTACTTC. As protein: CSAGEGQGYKQYF.

This clonotype was detected only a few times. The chain joins TRBV7-9 to TRBJ2-6, with TRBD1 matching over 9 bases. From germline, CDR1 is SEHNR and CDR2 FQNEAQ (reference sequence). The CDR3 is made up of 16 amino acids. J was trimmed by 0 bases and V by 8 bases; bases with no gene match: 5. The CDR3 nucleotides are TGTGCCAGCCCGGGACAGGGAAACTCTGGGGCCAACGTCCTGACTTTC. Protein sequence: CASPGQGNSGANVLTF.

The sample holds many counts of this clonotype. The chain combines TRBV29-1 with TRBJ2-4, with TRBD2 identical over 10 bases. Germline-derived CDR1 and CDR2 are SQVTM and ANQGSEA. V lost 7 bases to trimming and J lost 8 bases; unmatched junction nucleotides: 8. The CDR3 length is 13 residues. CDR3 DNA: TGCAGCGGATCCGGGACTAGCGTTGACATTCAGTACTTC. The encoded protein is CSGSGTSVDIQYF.

The sample holds a few counts of this clonotype. This chain links TRBV4-3 with TRBJ2-7; 9 nucleotides match TRBD2. CDR1 is LGHNA and CDR2 is YSLEER in the germline V gene. The CDR3 has 15 residues. Germline trimming cut 4 bases from V and 2 bases from J; bases unmatched to any gene: 6. The CDR3 is CASSRLAGGPYEQYF. DNA for the CDR3: TGCGCCAGCAGCCGTCTCGCGGGAGGGCCCTACGAGCAGTACTTC.

This clonotype has more than one count but fewer than ten. The chain is built from TRBV5-1 and TRBJ2-6; the D gene is possibly TRBD1 (6 bases). The CDR3 is 16 amino acids. Looked up from germline, CDR1 is SGHRS and CDR2 is YFSETQ. The V gene lost 0 bases and the J gene lost 2 bases, with 9 bases spanning the gap. CDR3 nucleotide sequence: TGCGCCAGCAGCTTGGACAGGGTCGCTGGGGCCAACGTCCTGACTTTC. Amino acids: CASSLDRVAGANVLTF.

In this sample, this clonotype turned up many times. The genes are TRBV5-1 and TRBJ2-3; 7 nucleotides match TRBD1. Trimming at V came to 7 bases and at J to 1 base, leaving 9 bases not matched to a gene. The CDR3 has 15 residues. CDR1 and CDR2 from the germline V gene are SGHRS and YFSETQ. CDR3 in amino acids: CASGNRGAGTDTQYF. CDR3 nucleotide sequence: TGCGCCAGCGGCAACAGGGGCGCCGGCACAGATACGCAGTATTTT.

There are a few counts of this clonotype. The V gene is TRBV5-6, the J gene TRBJ1-5, with D hard to call. The germline V gene has CDR1 SGHDT and CDR2 YYEEEE. Trimming left V 2 bases short and J 6 bases short, with 15 bases between. This CDR3 spans 15 amino acids. The CDR3 coding sequence is TGTGCCAGCAGCTTTTTCCTGGGAGGGCCTCAGCCCCAGCATTTT. This gives the protein CASSFFLGGPQPQHF.